Below are 22 T cell receptor beta chains sequenced from a single sample in a study of identical twins (dated by TCRdb to about 2016). The method was 5' RACE. Sequencing relied on an Illumina HiSeq 2000. Starting from the raw public reads, TCRdb applied fastp trimming at Q25, assembled clones with MiXCR and retained in-frame beta chains. Under each unique CDR3 protein, matching rows form one entry showing the most common genes and DNA. The sample table contains about 100,000 distinct CDR3 sequences; only one count was recorded for under 6.5% of them. Of the sample, less than 15% falls within the top ten clones. The specimen sequenced was memory T cells sorted from blood. Explained via the paper, the cell subset or site label denotes: CD45RO+ enriched T cells. Every receptor here comes from a woman aged 45 to 65 in good health.

This clonotype was seen at least ten times. The rearrangement joins TRBV3-1 to TRBJ1-4; no clear D gene. The CDR3 contains 15 residues. Germline V gene data show CDR1 as LGHDT and CDR2 as YNNKEL (reference sequence). V was pared by 3 bases and J by 3 bases, with 11 bases between. CDR3 sequence (DNA): TGTGCCAGCAGCCAGGGCGCGAATGCTAATGAAAAACTGTTTTTT. Residues: CASSQGANANEKLFF.

The table lists this clonotype with many counts. In DNA form, the CDR3 reads TGTGCCAGCAGCTTAGTCGGAGGGACCCAGTACTTC. It encodes CASSLVGGTQYF. The genes are TRBV7-9 and TRBJ2-5; tentative D call: TRBD2 (5 bases). The V gene's germline CDR1 is SEHNR and CDR2 FQNEAQ (reference sequence). The CDR3 sequence is 12 residues long. Trimming took 1 base from V and 7 from J, leaving 7 bases between them. The full variable domain, rest sourced from reference TRBV7-9 and TRBJ2-5, is DTGVSQNPRHKITKRGQNVTFRCDPISEHNRLYWYRQTLGQGPEFLTYFQNEAQLEKSRLLSDRFSAERPKGSFSTLEIQRTEQGDSAMYLCASSLVGGTQYFGPGTRLLVL.

This clonotype was picked up many times. J is TRBJ1-5 and V is TRBV10-2; D may be TRBD1 (5 bases). This CDR3 region has 14 residues. V was clipped by 7 bases and J by 0 bases, with 10 bases between them. Germline V gene sequence: CDR1 WSHSY, CDR2 SAAADI. CDR3 in DNA: TGCGCCAGCACGGAAGGGGCTAGCAATCAGCCCCAGCATTTT. It codes for CASTEGASNQPQHF.

This clonotype was picked up many times. The rearrangement uses TRBV25-1 and TRBJ1-5; TRBD1 matches at 7 bases. This CDR3 is built from 13 residues. Germline CDR1 MGHDK, CDR2 SYGVNS. Unmatched junction bases numbered 5, after V lost 6 bases and J lost 6 bases. CDR3 sequence: CASSQGVGQPQHF. The CDR3 nucleotides read TGTGCCAGCAGCCAGGGGGTGGGTCAGCCCCAGCATTTT.

The CDR3 sequence: CASRFNGGGPRELFF. The CDR3 DNA sequence: TGTGCCAGCAGATTTAATGGGGGAGGGCCGCGGGAGCTGTTTTTT. The V and J genes are TRBV3-1 and TRBJ2-2; TRBD2 aligns across 7 bases. The germline gives CDR1 LGHDT, CDR2 YNNKEL (reference sequence). The CDR3 totals 15 residues. The V gene end was trimmed by 6 bases and the J gene end by 9 bases; junction bases not matched to a gene: 13.

In its sample, this clonotype was seen many times. The genes are TRBV6-2 or TRBV6-3 and TRBJ2-1; TRBD2 matches 8 bases. The ends lost 6 bases at V and 7 bases at J; junction bases unmatched: 8. This CDR3 contains 14 residues. Germline V gene sequence: CDR1 MNHEY, CDR2 SVGEGT. The CDR3 DNA reads TGTGCCAGCAGATTTAGCGGGAACCGGAATGAGCAGTTCTTC. It translates to CASRFSGNRNEQFF.

This clonotype appeared a few times. The chain recombines TRBV20-1 with TRBJ1-2, with TRBD1 matching 7 bases. Germline CDR1 DFQATT, CDR2 SNEGSKA (reference sequence). The CDR3 spans 17 residues. With 6 bases clipped from V and 4 bases from J, the junction kept 20 bases outside the gene matches. CDR3 protein: CSARPETGNRVTYGYTF. The DNA of the CDR3 is TGCAGTGCGAGACCCGAGACAGGGAACAGGGTTACCTATGGCTACACCTTC.

This clonotype was seen a handful of times. The J gene is TRBJ2-3, the V gene TRBV2; 10 nucleotides align to TRBD2. Germline V gene data show CDR1 as SNHLY and CDR2 as FYNNEI. CDR3 length: 17 residues. V gave up 5 bases and J gave up 4 bases; unmatched junction bases: 12. The CDR3 loop is CASSTKTSGRAADTQYF. The CDR3, as DNA: TGTGCCAGCAGTACCAAAACAAGCGGGAGGGCCGCAGATACGCAGTATTTT.

This clonotype was seen many times. One end of the junction fails to match germline, which may point to a read error. This rearrangement joins TRBV19 to TRBJ2-6, with a possible D match to TRBD2 (6 bases). CDR1 LNHDA and CDR2 SQIVND come from the germline V gene (reference sequence). CDR3 length equals 14 residues. CDR3 in DNA: TGCGCCAGCAGGGACTCCTCGGGGGCCAACGTCCTGACTTTC. Translation: CASRDSSGANVLTF.

This clonotype was counted between two and nine times. The V gene is TRBV20-1, the J gene TRBJ1-1; no reliable D call. Per the germline V gene, CDR1 is DFQATT and CDR2 is SNEGSKA (reference sequence). The CDR3 has 13 amino acids. The ends were cut back, 4 bases at V and 0 bases at J, with 9 bases in the middle. CDR3 region: CSAITQLNTEAFF. The DNA for the CDR3 is TGCAGTGCTATCACACAGTTGAACACTGAAGCTTTCTTT.

The chain uses TRBV5-5 and TRBJ2-7; TRBD2 matches 8 bases. The germline V gene has CDR1 SGHKS and CDR2 YYEKEE (reference sequence). Trimming took 1 base from V and 5 from J; bases not matched to a gene: 20. The CDR3 spans 19 residues. This CDR3 reads CASSLTPRLSQRESHEQYV. The CDR3 nucleotides are TGTGCCAGCAGCTTGACCCCCAGACTTAGCCAGCGGGAGTCCCACGAGCAGTACGTC.

Worth noting for this clonotype: This may be a read error: a much more frequent sequence differs by one nucleotide. The chain uses TRBV27 and TRBJ2-1; tentative D call: TRBD1 (6 bases). CDR1 MNHEY and CDR2 SMNVEV come from the germline V gene (reference sequence). This CDR3 has 14 amino acids. DNA of the CDR3: TGTGCCAGCAGTTTATTGGACAGACGCAATGACCAGTTCTTC. Translating gives CASSLLDRRNDQFF.

This clonotype was seen ten or more times. V usage is TRBV2 and J usage is TRBJ2-1, with D perhaps given as TRBD1 or TRBD2 (5 bases each). The CDR3 has 13 amino acids. Germline assignment: CDR1 SNHLY and CDR2 FYNNEI. V dropped 4 bases and J dropped 10 bases, with 14 bases sitting between them. The chain's CDR3 is CASSARGDSEQFF. The CDR3 bases are TGTGCCAGCAGTGCTCGAGGGGATAGCGAGCAGTTCTTC.

This clonotype was seen ten or more times. The CDR3 region has the DNA TGCGCCAGCAGAAGGAGGGGGGGCACCGGGGAGCTGTTTTTT. It translates to CASRRRGGTGELFF. The chain is built from TRBV10-2 and TRBJ2-2, with D tentatively TRBD2 (7 bases). The CDR3 loop spans 14 amino acids. V lost 6 bases and J 4 bases, leaving 12 bases between the germline ends. Per the germline V gene, CDR1 is WSHSY and CDR2 is SAAADI.

The table lists this clonotype with many counts. The gene calls are TRBV15 and TRBJ2-1; a weak D match, TRBD2 (5 bases). Trimming stripped 8 bases from V and 3 bases from J, with 11 bases between. CDR1 and CDR2 (germline): LNHNV, YYDKDF (reference sequence). The CDR3 has 13 amino acids. This CDR3 reads CATGQADYNEQFF. For the CDR3, the DNA is TGTGCCACCGGTCAAGCGGACTACAATGAGCAGTTCTTC.

This clonotype was detected only a few times. The chain employs TRBV6-1 and TRBJ1-1, with a possible D match to TRBD1 (5 bases). There are 15 residues in the CDR3. Germline V gives CDR1 MNHNS, CDR2 SASEGT. Trimming removed 10 bases from V and 1 base from J, with 19 bases in between. This CDR3 reads CATRTSGMGNTEAFF. CDR3 bases: TGTGCCACCCGAACTTCAGGGATGGGGAACACTGAAGCTTTCTTT.

This clonotype was recorded a few times. The gene calls are TRBV24-1 and TRBJ1-1, with 7 bases identical to TRBD1. The CDR3 contains 23 residues. V was clipped by 4 bases and J by 5 bases; unmatched bases: 33. CDR1 is KGHDR, CDR2 SFDVKD, per germline. As DNA, the CDR3 is TGTGCCACCAGTGACTCTGTGAGGGGGATGGGATCCCTGGGACCCAGGGGGATGACTGAAGCTTTCTTT. It codes for CATSDSVRGMGSLGPRGMTEAFF.

This clonotype appeared many times. V is TRBV4-1 and J is TRBJ2-6; TRBD2 aligns across 10 bases. Losses at the gene ends were 3 bases for V and 0 bases for J; bases not matched to a gene: 8. There are 19 residues in the CDR3. From germline, CDR1 is MGHRA and CDR2 YSYEKL. CDR3 loop: CASSHLGLAELSGANVLTF. The CDR3 DNA is TGCGCCAGCAGCCACCTAGGACTAGCGGAACTCTCTGGGGCCAACGTCCTGACTTTC.

This clonotype was detected ten times or more. This CDR3 is CASSPRGQGMNTQYF. The CDR3 DNA is TGTGCCAGCTCACCACGTGGACAGGGTATGAATACGCAGTATTTT. This chain links TRBV18 with TRBJ2-3, with 8 nucleotides matching TRBD1. CDR1 and CDR2 from the germline V gene are KGHSH and LQKENI. The ends lost 1 base at V and 7 bases at J; junction bases unmatched: 7. The CDR3 sequence is 15 residues long.

This clonotype came up many times. This chain connects TRBV6-1 to TRBJ2-5; 7 bases are a match to TRBD1. Trimming cost V 6 bases and J 1 base; bases outside gene matches: 5. This CDR3 is built from 14 residues. The germline CDR1 and CDR2 sequences are MNHNS and SASEGT. The CDR3 here is CASSRQGSQETQYF. The DNA of the CDR3 is TGTGCCAGCAGCCGACAGGGAAGCCAAGAGACCCAGTACTTC.

This clonotype has at least ten counts. The chain has TRBV6-5 and TRBJ2-5; D not certain. Trimming stripped 5 bases from V and 2 bases from J, with 12 bases between. Germline V gene data show CDR1 as MNHEY and CDR2 as SVGAGI. The CDR3 totals 14 residues. The CDR3 DNA reads TGTGCCAGCAGTCACGCGGACGTTCAAGAGACCCAGTACTTC. Encoded protein: CASSHADVQETQYF.

This clonotype was seen repeatedly, ten times or more. The chain couples TRBV9 to TRBJ2-2; D uncertain. Trimming took off 1 base at V and 1 base at J, with 8 bases between the two ends. The germline gives CDR1 SGDLS, CDR2 YYNGEE. The CDR3 runs to 15 residues. The CDR3 DNA reads as TGTGCCAGCAGCGTATCCCTTCAGAACACCGGGGAGCTGTTTTTT. Amino acids: CASSVSLQNTGELFF.